This T cell receptor beta chain was recorded in a study of T cells in Graves' hyperthyroidism and ophthalmopathy. On the study more broadly: Blood was drawn when the patient was first diagnosed and still untreated. Overall study findings and caveats: Expanded thyroid clonotypes (above 0.001) were mostly also found in blood. Model-based prediction identified ophthalmopathy a median approximately 6.2 months prior to its onset.

CDR3 size: 13 residues. Germline values: CDR1 SGHTA, CDR2 FQGNSA. V lost 2 bases and J 5 bases, leaving 9 bases between the germline ends. In its sample, this clonotype was seen many times. Antigen: not known. RNA transcripts provided the source from which TCR beta CDR3 regions were amplified. The HTBI set primed first-round TCR CDR3 RT-PCR. TCRdb independently ran MiXCR on the multiplex PCR reads; one entry per CDR3 protein. The sample lists around 450,000 distinct CDR3 sequences, around 16% occurring once. The study defined stable Graves' hyperthyroidism as no ophthalmopathy progression within 18 months.

This receptor was obtained from a woman aged 18-35 years with Graves' hyperthyroidism. The sample consisted of blood. The gene calls are TRBV7-2 and TRBJ1-2, with unresolved D. In nucleotides, the CDR3 is TGTGCCAGCAGCTTATCTGTTGGGTATGGCTACACCTTC. Translated, it gives CASSLSVGYGYTF.